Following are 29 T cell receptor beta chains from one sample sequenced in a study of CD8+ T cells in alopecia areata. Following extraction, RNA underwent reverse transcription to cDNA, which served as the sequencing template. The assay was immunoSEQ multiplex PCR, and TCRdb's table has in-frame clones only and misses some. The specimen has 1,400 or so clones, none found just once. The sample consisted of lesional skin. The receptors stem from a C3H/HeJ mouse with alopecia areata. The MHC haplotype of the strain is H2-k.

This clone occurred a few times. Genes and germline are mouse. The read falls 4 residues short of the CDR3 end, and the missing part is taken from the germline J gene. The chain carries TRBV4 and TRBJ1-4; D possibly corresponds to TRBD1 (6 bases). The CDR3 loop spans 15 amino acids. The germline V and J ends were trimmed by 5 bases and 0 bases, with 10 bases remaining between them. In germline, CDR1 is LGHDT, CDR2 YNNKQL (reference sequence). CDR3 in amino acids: CASSAGTISNERLFF. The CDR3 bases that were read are TGTGCCAGCAGCGCCGGGACAATTTCCAACGAA.

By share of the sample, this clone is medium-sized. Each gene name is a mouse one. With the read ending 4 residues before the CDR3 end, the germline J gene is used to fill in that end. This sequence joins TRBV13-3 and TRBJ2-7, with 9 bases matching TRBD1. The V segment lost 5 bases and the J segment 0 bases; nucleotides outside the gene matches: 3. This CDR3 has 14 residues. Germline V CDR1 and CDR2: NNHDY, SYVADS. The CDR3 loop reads CASRTGGSSYEQYF. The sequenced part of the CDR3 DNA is TGTGCCAGCAGGACAGGGGGGAGCTCCTAT.

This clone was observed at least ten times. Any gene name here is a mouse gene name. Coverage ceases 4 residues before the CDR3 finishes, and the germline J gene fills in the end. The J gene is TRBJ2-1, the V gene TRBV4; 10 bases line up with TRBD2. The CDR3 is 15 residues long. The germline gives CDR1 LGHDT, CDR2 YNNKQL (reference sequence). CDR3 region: CASSRDWGAVAEQFF. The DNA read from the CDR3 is TGTGCCAGCAGCCGAGACTGGGGGGCGGTGGCT.

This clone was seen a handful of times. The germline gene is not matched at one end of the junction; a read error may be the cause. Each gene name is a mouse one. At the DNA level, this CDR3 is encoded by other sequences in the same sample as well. The DNA read from the CDR3 is TGCGCAAGCAGCTTAGATGACGGGGGGGCTAGCTCCTAT. The encoded protein is CASSLDDGGASSY. The CDR3 as a whole reads CASSLDDGGASSYEQYF. This chain joins TRBV16 and TRBJ2-7; 8 bases map to TRBD2. The read falls 4 residues short of the CDR3 end, and the missing part is taken from the germline J gene. This CDR3 spans 17 amino acids. Germline CDR1 reads SGHSA; CDR2 reads FRNQAP.

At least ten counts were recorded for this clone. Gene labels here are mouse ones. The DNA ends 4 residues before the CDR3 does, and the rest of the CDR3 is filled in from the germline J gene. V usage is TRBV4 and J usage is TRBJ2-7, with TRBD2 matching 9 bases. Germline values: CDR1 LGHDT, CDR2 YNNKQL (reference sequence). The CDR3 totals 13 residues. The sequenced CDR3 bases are TGTGCCAGCAGCTACTGGGGGGGTTAT. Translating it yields CASSYWGGY. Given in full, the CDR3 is CASSYWGGYEQYF.

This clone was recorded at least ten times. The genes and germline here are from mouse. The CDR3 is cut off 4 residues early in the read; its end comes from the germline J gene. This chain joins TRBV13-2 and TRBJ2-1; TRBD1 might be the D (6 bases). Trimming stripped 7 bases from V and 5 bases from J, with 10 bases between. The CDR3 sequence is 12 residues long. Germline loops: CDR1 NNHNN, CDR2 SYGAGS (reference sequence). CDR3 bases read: TGTGCCAGCACAGGGAGGGATGCT. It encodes CASTGRDA. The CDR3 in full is CASTGRDAEQFF.

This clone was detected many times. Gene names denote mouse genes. CDR3 loop: CASGDLGGFNYAEQFF. CDR3 DNA (partial): TGTGCCAGCGGTGATCTGGGGGGTTTTAACTATGCT. This rearrangement joins TRBV13-2 to TRBJ2-1, with 8 bases that match TRBD2. Read data end 4 residues before the CDR3 end; the end is taken from the germline J gene. This CDR3 spans 16 amino acids. Germline V gene data show CDR1 as NNHNN and CDR2 as SYGAGS (reference sequence). With V trimmed by 1 base and J by 0 bases, 3 bases remained unmatched.

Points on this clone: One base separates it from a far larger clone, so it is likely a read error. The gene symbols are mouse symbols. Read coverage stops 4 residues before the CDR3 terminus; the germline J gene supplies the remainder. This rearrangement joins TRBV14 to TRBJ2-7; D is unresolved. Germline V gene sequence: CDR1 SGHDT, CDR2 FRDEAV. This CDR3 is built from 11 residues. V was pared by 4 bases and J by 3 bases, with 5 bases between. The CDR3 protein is CASSDNYEQYF. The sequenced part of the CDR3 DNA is TGTGCCAGCAGTGACAACTAT.

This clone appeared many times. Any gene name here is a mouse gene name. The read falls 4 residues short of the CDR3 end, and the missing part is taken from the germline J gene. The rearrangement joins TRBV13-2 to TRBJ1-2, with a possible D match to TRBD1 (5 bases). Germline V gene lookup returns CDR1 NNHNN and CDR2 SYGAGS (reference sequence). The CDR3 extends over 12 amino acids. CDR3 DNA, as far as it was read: TGTGCCAGCGGTGGGCACAGGTCC. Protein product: CASGGHRS. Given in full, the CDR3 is CASGGHRSDYTF.

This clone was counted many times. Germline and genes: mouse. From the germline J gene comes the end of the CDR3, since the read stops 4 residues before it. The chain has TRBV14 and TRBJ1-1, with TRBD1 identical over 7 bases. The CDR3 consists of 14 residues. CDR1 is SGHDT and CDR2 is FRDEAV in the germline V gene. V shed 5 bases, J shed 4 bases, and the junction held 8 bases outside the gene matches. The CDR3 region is CASRDRRGLTEVFF. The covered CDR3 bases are TGTGCCAGCAGGGACAGGCGGGGACTCACA.

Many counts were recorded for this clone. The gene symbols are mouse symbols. The CDR3: CASSTDSTNSDYTF. The covered CDR3 bases are TGTGCCAGCAGTACGGACAGTACAAACTCC. This chain links TRBV19 with TRBJ1-2, with a tentative D call TRBD1 (6 bases). With the read ending 4 residues before the CDR3 end, the germline J gene is used to fill in that end. V was pared by 3 bases and J by 0 bases, with 9 bases between. The CDR3 has 14 residues. CDR1 is FNHDT and CDR2 is SITEND in the germline V gene (reference sequence).

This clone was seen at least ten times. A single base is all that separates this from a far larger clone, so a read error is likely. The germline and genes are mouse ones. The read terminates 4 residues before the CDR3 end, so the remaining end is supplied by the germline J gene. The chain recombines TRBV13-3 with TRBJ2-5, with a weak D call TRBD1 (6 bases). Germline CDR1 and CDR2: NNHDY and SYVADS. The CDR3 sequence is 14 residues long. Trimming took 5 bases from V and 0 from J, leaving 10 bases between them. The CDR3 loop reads CASSRGVNQDTQYF. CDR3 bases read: TGTGCCAGCAGCAGGGGCGTTAACCAAGAC.

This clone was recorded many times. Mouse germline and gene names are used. The CDR3 sequence: CASSVTGWQNTLYF. The sequenced part of the CDR3 DNA is TGTGCCAGCAGTGTTACAGGGTGGCAAAAC. The genes are TRBV13-3 and TRBJ2-4, with a tentative D call TRBD1 (6 bases). The read ends 4 residues early relative to the CDR3; the germline J gene fills the gap. There are 14 residues in the CDR3. Trimming stripped 3 bases from V and 3 bases from J, with 11 bases between. Germline assignment: CDR1 NNHDY and CDR2 SYVADS.

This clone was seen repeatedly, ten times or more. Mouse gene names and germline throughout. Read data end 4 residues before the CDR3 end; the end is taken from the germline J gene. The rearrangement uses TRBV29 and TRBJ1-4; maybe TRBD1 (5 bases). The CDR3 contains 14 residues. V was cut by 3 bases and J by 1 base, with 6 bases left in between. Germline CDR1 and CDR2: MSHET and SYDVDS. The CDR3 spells CASSLGGSNERLFF. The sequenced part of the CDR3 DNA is TGTGCTAGCAGTTTGGGGGGTTCCAACGAA. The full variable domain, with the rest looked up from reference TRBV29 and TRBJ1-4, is DMKVTQMPRYLIKRMGENVLLECGQDMSHETMYWYRQDPGLGLQLIYISYDVDSNSEGDIPKGYRVSRKKREHFSLILDSAKTNQTSVYFCASSLGGSNERLFFGHGTKLSVL.

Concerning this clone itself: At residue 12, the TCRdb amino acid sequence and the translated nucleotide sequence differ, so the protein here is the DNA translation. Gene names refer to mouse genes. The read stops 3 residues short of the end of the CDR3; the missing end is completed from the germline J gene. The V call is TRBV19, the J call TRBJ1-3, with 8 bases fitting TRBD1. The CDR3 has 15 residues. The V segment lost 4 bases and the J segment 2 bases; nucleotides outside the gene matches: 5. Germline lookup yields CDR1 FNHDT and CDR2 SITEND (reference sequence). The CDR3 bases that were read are TGTGCCAGCAGTCAGGGGGCGCGGGCTGGAAATACG. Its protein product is CASSQGARAGNT. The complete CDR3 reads CASSQGARAGNTLYF.

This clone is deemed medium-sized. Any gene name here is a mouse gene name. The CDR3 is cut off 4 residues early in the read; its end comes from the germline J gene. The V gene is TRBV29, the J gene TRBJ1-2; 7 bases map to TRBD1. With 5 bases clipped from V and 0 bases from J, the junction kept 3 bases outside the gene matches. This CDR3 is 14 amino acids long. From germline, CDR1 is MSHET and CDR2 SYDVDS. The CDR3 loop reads CASSRDSANSDYTF. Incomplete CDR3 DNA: TGTGCTAGCAGTCGGGACAGTGCAAACTCC.

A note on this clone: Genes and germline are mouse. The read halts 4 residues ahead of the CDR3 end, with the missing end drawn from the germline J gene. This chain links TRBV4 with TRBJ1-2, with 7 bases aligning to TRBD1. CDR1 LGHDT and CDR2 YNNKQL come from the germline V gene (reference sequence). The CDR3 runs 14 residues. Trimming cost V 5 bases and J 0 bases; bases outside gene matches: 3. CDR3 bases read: TGTGCCAGCAGCCACAGGGGAGCAAACTCC. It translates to CASSHRGANS. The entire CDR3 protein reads CASSHRGANSDYTF.

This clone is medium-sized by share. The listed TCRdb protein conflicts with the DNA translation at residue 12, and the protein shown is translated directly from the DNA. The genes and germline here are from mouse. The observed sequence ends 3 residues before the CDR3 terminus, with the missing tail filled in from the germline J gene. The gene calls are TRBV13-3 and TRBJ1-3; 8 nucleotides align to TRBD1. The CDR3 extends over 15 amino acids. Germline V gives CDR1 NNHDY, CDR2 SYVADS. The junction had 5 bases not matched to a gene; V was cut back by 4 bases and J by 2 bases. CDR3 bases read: TGTGCCAGCAGTCAGGGGGCGCGGGCTGGAAATACG. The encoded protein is CASSQGARAGNT. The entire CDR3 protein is CASSQGARAGNTLYF.

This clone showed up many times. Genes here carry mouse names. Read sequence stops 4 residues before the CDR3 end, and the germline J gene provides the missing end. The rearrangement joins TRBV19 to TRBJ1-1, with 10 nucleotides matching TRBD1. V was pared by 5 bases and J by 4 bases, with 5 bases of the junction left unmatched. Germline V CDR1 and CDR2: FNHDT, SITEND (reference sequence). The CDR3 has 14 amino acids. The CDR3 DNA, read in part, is TGTGCCAGCAGCCAGACAGGGGGCTTCACA. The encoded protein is CASSQTGGFT. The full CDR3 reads CASSQTGGFTEVFF. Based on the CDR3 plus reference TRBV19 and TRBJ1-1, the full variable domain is GGIITQTPKFLIGQEGQKLTLKCQQNFNHDTMYWYRQDSGKGLRLIYYSITENDLQKGDLSEGYDASREKKSSFSLTVTSAQKNEMAVFLCASSQTGGFTEVFFGKGTRLTVV.

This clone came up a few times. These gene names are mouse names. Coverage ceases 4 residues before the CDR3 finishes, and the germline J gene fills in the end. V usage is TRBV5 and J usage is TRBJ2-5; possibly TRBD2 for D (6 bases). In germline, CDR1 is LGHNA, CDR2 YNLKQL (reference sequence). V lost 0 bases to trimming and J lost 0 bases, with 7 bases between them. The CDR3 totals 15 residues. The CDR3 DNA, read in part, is TGTGCCAGCAGCCAAGACTGGGGTAACCAAGAC. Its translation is CASSQDWGNQD. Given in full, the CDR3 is CASSQDWGNQDTQYF.

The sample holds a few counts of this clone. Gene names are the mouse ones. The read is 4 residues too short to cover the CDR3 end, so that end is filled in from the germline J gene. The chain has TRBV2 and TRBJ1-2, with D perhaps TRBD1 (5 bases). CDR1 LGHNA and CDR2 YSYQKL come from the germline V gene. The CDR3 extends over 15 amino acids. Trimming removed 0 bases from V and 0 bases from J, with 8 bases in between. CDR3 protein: CASSQEGGANSDYTF. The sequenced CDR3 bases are TGTGCCAGCAGCCAAGAGGGGGGTGCAAACTCC.

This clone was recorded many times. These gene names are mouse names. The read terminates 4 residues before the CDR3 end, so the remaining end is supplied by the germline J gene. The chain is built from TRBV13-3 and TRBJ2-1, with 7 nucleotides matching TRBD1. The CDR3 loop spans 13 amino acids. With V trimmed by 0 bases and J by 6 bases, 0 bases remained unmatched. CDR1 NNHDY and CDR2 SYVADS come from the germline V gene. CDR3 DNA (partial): TGTGCCAGCAGTGATGACAGGGGTGCT. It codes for CASSDDRGA. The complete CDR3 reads CASSDDRGAEQFF.

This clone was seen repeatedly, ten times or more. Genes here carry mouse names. CDR3 DNA (partial): TGTGCAAGCAGCTTAGATCAAGACTGGGGGGGCCGTCAAAAC. Protein product: CASSLDQDWGGRQN. The complete CDR3 sequence is CASSLDQDWGGRQNTLYF. This rearrangement joins TRBV16 to TRBJ2-4; 12 bases line up with TRBD2. The CDR3 is cut off 4 residues early in the read; its end comes from the germline J gene. The germline gives CDR1 SGHSA, CDR2 FRNQAP. The CDR3 spans 18 residues. With 0 bases clipped from V and 1 base from J, the junction kept 5 bases outside the gene matches.

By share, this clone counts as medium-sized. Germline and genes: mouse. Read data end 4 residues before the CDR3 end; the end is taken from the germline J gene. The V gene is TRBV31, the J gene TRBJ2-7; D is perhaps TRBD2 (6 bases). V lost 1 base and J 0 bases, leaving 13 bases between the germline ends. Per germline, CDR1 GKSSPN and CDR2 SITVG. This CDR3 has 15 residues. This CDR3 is CAWSRPRGVSYEQYF. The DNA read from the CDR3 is TGTGCCTGGAGTCGCCCCCGGGGGGTCTCCTAT.

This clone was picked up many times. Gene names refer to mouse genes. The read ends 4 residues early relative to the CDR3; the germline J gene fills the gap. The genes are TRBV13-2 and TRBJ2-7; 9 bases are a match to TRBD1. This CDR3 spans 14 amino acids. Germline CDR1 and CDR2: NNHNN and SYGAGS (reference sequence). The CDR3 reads CASGEPDRGDEQYF. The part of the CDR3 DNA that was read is TGTGCCAGCGGTGAGCCAGACAGGGGGGAT.

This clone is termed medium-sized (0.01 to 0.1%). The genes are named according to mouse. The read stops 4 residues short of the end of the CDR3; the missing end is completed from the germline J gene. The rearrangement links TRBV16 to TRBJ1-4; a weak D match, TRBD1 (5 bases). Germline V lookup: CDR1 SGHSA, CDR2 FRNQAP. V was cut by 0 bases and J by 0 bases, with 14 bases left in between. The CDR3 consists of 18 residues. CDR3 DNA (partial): TGTGCAAGCAGCTTAGATGGTGGGGTGGGGGTTTCCAACGAA. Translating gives CASSLDGGVGVSNE. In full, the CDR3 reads CASSLDGGVGVSNERLFF. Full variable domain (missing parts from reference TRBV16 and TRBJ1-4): NAGVIQTPRHKVTGKGQEATLWCEPISGHSAVFWYRQTIVQGLEFLTYFRNQAPIDDSGMPKERFSAQMPNQSHSTLKIQSTQPQDSAVYLCASSLDGGVGVSNERLFFGHGTKLSVL.

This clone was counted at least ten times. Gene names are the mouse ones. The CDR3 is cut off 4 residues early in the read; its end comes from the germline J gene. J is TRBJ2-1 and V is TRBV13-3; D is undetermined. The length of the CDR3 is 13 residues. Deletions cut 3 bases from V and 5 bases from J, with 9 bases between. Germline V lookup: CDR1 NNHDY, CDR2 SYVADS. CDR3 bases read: TGTGCCAGCAGTGCCCAGTGGGATGCT. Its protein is CASSAQWDA. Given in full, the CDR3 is CASSAQWDAEQFF.

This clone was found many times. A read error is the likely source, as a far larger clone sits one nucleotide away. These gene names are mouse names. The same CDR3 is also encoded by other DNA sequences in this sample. Here the CDR3 reads CASTAGHYEQYF. The part of the CDR3 DNA that was read is TGTGCCAGCACCGCTGGACACTAT. The chain recombines TRBV19 with TRBJ2-7; weak D call: TRBD1 (5 bases). The CDR3 end falls 4 residues outside the read, so it is completed with the germline J gene. Trimming pared 6 bases from V and 3 bases from J, leaving 10 bases between. CDR3 length: 12 residues. Germline-derived CDR1 and CDR2 are FNHDT and SITEND (reference sequence).

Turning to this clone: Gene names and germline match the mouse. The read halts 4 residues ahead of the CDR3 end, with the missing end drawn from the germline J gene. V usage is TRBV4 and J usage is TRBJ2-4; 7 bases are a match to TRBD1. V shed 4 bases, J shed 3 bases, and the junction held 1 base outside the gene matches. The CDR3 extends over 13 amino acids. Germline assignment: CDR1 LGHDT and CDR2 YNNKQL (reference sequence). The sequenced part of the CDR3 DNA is TGTGCCAGCAGCTCGGGACAGCAAAAC. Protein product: CASSSGQQN. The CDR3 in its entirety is CASSSGQQNTLYF.